Listed here are 5 T cell receptor beta chains from one sample, sequenced in a study of T cells after yellow fever vaccination. A single record per CDR3 protein comes from TCRdb applying MiXCR to the 5' RACE reads. The sample records 150,000 to 200,000 distinct CDR3 sequences, approximately 6.2% being singletons. This material consisted of CD4+ T cells sorted from PBMCs, taken on the day of the first yellow fever vaccination. The receptor source for this set is a man younger than 35 who received the YFV17D yellow fever vaccine.

This clonotype was detected many times. The chain is built from TRBV18 and TRBJ2-7; 10 nucleotides line up with TRBD1. Germline assignment: CDR1 KGHSH and CDR2 LQKENI. V gave up 3 bases and J gave up 3 bases; unmatched junction bases: 8. The CDR3 length is 16 residues. CDR3 DNA: TGTGCCAGCTCACCCGGAGGGGGACAGGGGATCTACGAGCAGTACTTC. Translating it yields CASSPGGGQGIYEQYF.

This clonotype was seen repeatedly, ten times or more. This rearrangement joins TRBV7-2 to TRBJ2-3; TRBD2 aligns across 8 bases. The CDR3 has 15 residues. J gave up 5 bases and V 1 base, and 5 bases lay outside the gene matches. Germline V gene data show CDR1 as SGHTA and CDR2 as FQGNSA. The CDR3 sequence: CASSLDLAGGDTQYF. The CDR3 DNA reads as TGTGCCAGCAGCTTAGACCTGGCGGGGGGAGATACGCAGTATTTT.

The gene calls are TRBV5-1 and TRBJ2-5, with 11 nucleotides matching TRBD2. Germline assignment: CDR1 SGHRS and CDR2 YFSETQ. Losses at the gene ends were 4 bases for V and 5 bases for J; bases not matched to a gene: 13. The CDR3 has 17 residues. The CDR3 DNA reads TGCGCCAGCAGCAACCTAGCGGGGGGAGGTGCTAGCGAGACCCAGTACTTC. As protein: CASSNLAGGGASETQYF.

This clonotype occurred many times. The chain has TRBV18 and TRBJ2-3; 10 nucleotides line up with TRBD2. The germline V gene encodes CDR1 KGHSH and CDR2 LQKENI. The CDR3 is made up of 15 amino acids. Trimming took 5 bases from V and 7 from J; bases not matched to a gene: 9. The CDR3 sequence is CASSIERGGLHTQYF. The DNA for the CDR3 is TGTGCCAGCTCAATTGAGCGGGGGGGCCTTCATACGCAGTATTTT.

Only a few counts were recorded for this clonotype. This chain connects TRBV4-3 to TRBJ1-1; D is perhaps TRBD1 (5 bases). Germline V gene data show CDR1 as LGHNA and CDR2 as YSLEER. This CDR3 has 12 residues. Trimming took 0 bases from V and 10 from J, leaving 9 bases between them. Written as DNA, the CDR3 is TGCGCCAGCAGCCAAGAAGGCCAGGGAGCTTTCTTT. This encodes CASSQEGQGAFF.